These 24 T cell receptor beta chains originate from one sample sequenced in a study of shared clonotypes between healthy human individuals. Assay used: immunoSEQ multiplex PCR; TCRdb lists only in-frame clones, some missing. Here the sample spans approximately 980,000 clones, over 60% being singletons. The material sequenced was memory CD4+ T cells sorted from blood. As to subset: CD45RA-negative fraction. Receptors originate from a man aged 18 to 29 in good health.

Concerning this clone: Only one base separates this from a far larger clonotype, so it likely reflects a read error. The CDR3 coding sequence is TGTGCCAACAGTGAAAGTGCCGGTACCCGGTACGAGCAGTACTTC. It yields the protein CANSESAGTRYEQYF. The chain couples TRBV6-1 to TRBJ2-7, with D unclear. Germline V gene lookup returns CDR1 MNHNS and CDR2 SASEGT. The CDR3 is made up of 15 amino acids.

The V and J genes are TRBV4-2 and TRBJ2-3; 15 nucleotides align to TRBD2. CDR3 size: 18 residues. V dropped 4 bases and J dropped 0; count of bases not matched to a gene: 5. CDR1 is LGHNA and CDR2 is YNFKEQ in the germline V gene. CDR3 DNA: TGTGCCAGCAGCCTCGGGACTAGCGGGGGGCCTAGCACAGATACGCAGTATTTT. Protein product: CASSLGTSGGPSTDTQYF.

This chain links TRBV6-1 with TRBJ1-1, with TRBD1 identical over 7 bases. Germline V gives CDR1 MNHNS, CDR2 SASEGT. This CDR3 spans 16 amino acids. J was trimmed by 4 bases and V by 2 bases; bases with no gene match: 10. The CDR3: CASSESRYRGATEAFF. In nucleotides, the CDR3 is TGTGCCAGCAGTGAATCCCGATACAGGGGAGCCACTGAAGCTTTCTTT.

The CDR3 is CASSTGTGGMQPQHF. The CDR3 coding sequence is TGTGCCAGCAGCACCGGGACAGGGGGGATGCAGCCCCAGCATTTT. This chain connects TRBV5-6 to TRBJ1-5; TRBD1 matches at 11 bases. V lost 4 bases and J lost 7; bases outside the gene matches: 7. The CDR3 spans 15 residues. Germline V CDR1 and CDR2: SGHDT, YYEEEE.

There are many counts of this clone. This chain connects TRBV7-9 to TRBJ1-3; no definite D call. The CDR3 spans 15 residues. V shed 5 bases and J shed 0 bases, with 11 bases lying between them. Germline CDR1 is SEHNR and CDR2 is FQNEAQ (reference sequence). CDR3 loop: CASSLTATSGNTIYF. The CDR3 nucleotides are TGTGCCAGCAGCCTTACCGCGACCTCTGGAAACACCATATATTTT.

This chain uses TRBV28 with TRBJ2-2, with D possibly being TRBD1 (5 bases). CDR3 length: 16 residues. Germline assignment: CDR1 MDHEN and CDR2 SYDVKM. Trimming took off 5 bases at V and 5 bases at J, with 18 bases between the two ends. Here the CDR3 DNA reads TGTGCCAGCAGTCCTCTGCAGGGAAAGGGGACCGGGGAGCTGTTTTTT. Its translation: CASSPLQGKGTGELFF. Based on the CDR3 plus reference TRBV28 and TRBJ2-2, the full variable domain is DVKVTQSSRYLVKRTGEKVFLECVQDMDHENMFWYRQDPGLGLRLIYFSYDVKMKEKGDIPEGYSVSREKKERFSLILESASTNQTSMYLCASSPLQGKGTGELFFGEGSRLTVL.

J is TRBJ1-6 and V is TRBV5-1, with unresolved D. CDR3 length: 12 amino acids. Trimming pared 2 bases from V and 16 bases from J, leaving 13 bases between. CDR1 and CDR2 from the germline V gene are SGHRS and YFSETQ. In nucleotides, the CDR3 is TGCGCCAGCAGCTTCGACGGTGAAACTCTCCACTTT. As protein: CASSFDGETLHF.

The genes are TRBV10-1 and TRBJ1-1; 7 bases agree with TRBD1. V dropped 6 bases and J dropped 1; count of bases not matched to a gene: 5. The CDR3 has 14 amino acids. CDR1 and CDR2 from the germline V gene are WNHNN and SYGVQD (reference sequence). The CDR3 DNA reads TGCGCCAGCAGACCGGACAGGAGGAACACTGAAGCTTTCTTT. Its protein product is CASRPDRRNTEAFF.

This clone was detected ten times or more. CDR3 residues: CAASTDPAGMNTIYF. Written as DNA, the CDR3 is TGTGCCGCGTCGACAGACCCCGCGGGTATGAACACCATATATTTT. The chain is built from TRBV6-1 and TRBJ1-3; perhaps TRBD1 as D (5 bases). CDR1 is MNHNS and CDR2 is SASEGT in the germline V gene. Between the trimmed V and J ends, which lost 11 bases and 7 bases, there was a span of 24 bases. The CDR3 totals 15 residues.

CDR3 coding DNA: TGTGCCAGCAGTGTCCAGGGACTAGCGGGACCTTGGGAGCAGTACTTC. It encodes CASSVQGLAGPWEQYF. This chain links TRBV6-1 with TRBJ2-7, with TRBD2 matching 13 bases. V was clipped by 4 bases and J by 7 bases; unmatched bases: 10. Looked up from germline, CDR1 is MNHNS and CDR2 is SASEGT. The CDR3 sequence is 16 residues long.

The chain carries TRBV28 and TRBJ1-5; D is possibly TRBD1 (6 bases). Germline CDR1 and CDR2: MDHEN and SYDVKM. The CDR3 is made up of 14 amino acids. The V end lost 2 bases, the J end lost 7 bases, and 12 bases lay between the germline ends. The CDR3 DNA follows: TGTGCCAGCAGTTTAGTGTCAGGGGAACAGCCCCAGCATTTT. This translates into CASSLVSGEQPQHF.

V usage is TRBV4-3 and J usage is TRBJ2-7, with 8 nucleotides matching TRBD1. The CDR3 length is 14 residues. The V segment lost 4 bases and the J segment 4 bases; nucleotides outside the gene matches: 6. Germline CDR1 reads LGHNA; CDR2 reads YSLEER. The CDR3 loop is CASSRSQGGYEQYF. CDR3 coding DNA: TGCGCCAGCAGCCGATCACAGGGGGGTTACGAGCAGTACTTC.

The chain carries TRBV5-1 and TRBJ2-3; D call uncertain. Germline CDR1 is SGHRS and CDR2 is YFSETQ. Trimming shortened V by 2 bases and J by 4 bases, and 8 bases separated the two germline ends. This CDR3 has 13 residues. In nucleotides, the CDR3 is TGCGCCAGCAGCTTTTCTGGGGCAGATACGCAGTATTTT. This encodes CASSFSGADTQYF.

A word on this clone: At one boundary the junction diverges from the germline segment, which might be a read error. The chain links TRBV7-7 to TRBJ2-5; 11 positions agree with TRBD1. Germline CDR1 reads SSHAT; CDR2 reads FNYEAQ (reference sequence). This CDR3 region has 17 residues. The CDR3 spells CASSLGAGTGGQETQYF. CDR3 DNA sequence: TGTGCTAGCAGCTTAGGGGCCGGGACAGGGGGCCAAGAGACCCAGTACTTC.

The chain is built from TRBV6-6 and TRBJ1-3; perhaps TRBD1 as D (5 bases). CDR1 and CDR2 (germline): MNHNY, SVGAGI (reference sequence). Trimming shortened V by 11 bases and J by 0 bases, and 14 bases separated the two germline ends. This CDR3 is 14 amino acids long. CDR3 loop: CASSTGDSGNTIYF. CDR3 bases: TGTGCCTCCTCGACGGGGGACTCTGGAAACACCATATATTTT.

For this clone: The sample has other DNA sequences that encode this CDR3 too. The chain employs TRBV5-1 and TRBJ2-5, with D unclear. CDR3 length equals 13 residues. Deletions cut 2 bases from V and 5 bases from J, with 10 bases between. CDR1 is SGHRS and CDR2 is YFSETQ in the germline V gene. The CDR3 sequence is CASSLPAKETQYF. DNA for the CDR3: TGCGCCAGCAGCTTACCAGCGAAGGAGACCCAGTACTTC.

This clone was recorded at least ten times. The V call is TRBV5-1, the J call TRBJ2-1; either TRBD1 or TRBD2 may fit D (5 bases each). The germline gives CDR1 SGHRS, CDR2 YFSETQ. V lost 0 bases to trimming and J lost 7 bases, with 14 bases between them. The CDR3 extends over 15 amino acids. The CDR3 DNA follows: TGCGCCAGCAGCTTGGAGGGACCCGATTATAATGAGCAGTTCTTC. This gives the protein CASSLEGPDYNEQFF.

This clone was seen many times. The J gene is TRBJ2-3, the V gene TRBV7-9; D gene uncertain. This CDR3 spans 16 amino acids. Looked up from germline, CDR1 is SEHNR and CDR2 is FQNEAQ (reference sequence). Trimming stripped 5 bases from V and 0 bases from J, with 15 bases between. In DNA, the CDR3 is TGTGCCAGCAGCGTATATAGGCTGTCTAGCACAGATACGCAGTATTTT. Encoded protein: CASSVYRLSSTDTQYF.

This sequence joins TRBV4-1 and TRBJ2-7, with a possible D match to TRBD2 (6 bases). The ends were cut back, 11 bases at V and 6 bases at J, with 26 bases in the middle. Germline-derived CDR1 and CDR2 are MGHRA and YSYEKL. The CDR3 runs to 15 residues. Here the CDR3 reads CARAPHGRPLREQYF. The CDR3 coding sequence is TGCGCCCGCGCGCCCCATGGGAGGCCCTTACGCGAGCAGTACTTC.

CDR3 region: CASSNGGAITDTQYF. The CDR3 DNA sequence: TGTGCCAGCAGCAACGGGGGGGCAATAACAGATACGCAGTATTTT. This chain connects TRBV7-9 to TRBJ2-3, with 8 bases matching TRBD2. J gave up 3 bases and V 5 bases, and 7 bases lay outside the gene matches. The CDR3 extends over 15 amino acids. Germline V gene sequence: CDR1 SEHNR, CDR2 FQNEAQ (reference sequence). Looking up the rest from reference TRBV7-9 and TRBJ2-3 gives the full variable domain: DTGVSQNPRHKITKRGQNVTFRCDPISEHNRLYWYRQTLGQGPEFLTYFQNEAQLEKSRLLSDRFSAERPKGSFSTLEIQRTEQGDSAMYLCASSNGGAITDTQYFGPGTRLTVL.

The chain employs TRBV4-1 and TRBJ2-7; 8 bases are shared with TRBD2. CDR1 and CDR2 from the germline V gene are MGHRA and YSYEKL. V was pared by 3 bases and J by 3 bases, with 10 bases of the junction left unmatched. The CDR3 contains 16 residues. The CDR3 loop reads CASSQITSGTNYEQYF. The CDR3 DNA follows: TGCGCCAGCAGCCAGATTACTAGCGGAACGAACTACGAGCAGTACTTC.

CDR3 in amino acids: CASMAGGGQPQHF. CDR3 sequence (DNA): TGTGCCAGCATGGCAGGGGGCGGCCAGCCCCAGCATTTT. The chain is built from TRBV2 and TRBJ1-5, with 8 bases fitting TRBD1. CDR1 and CDR2 (germline): SNHLY, FYNNEI. The CDR3 runs 13 residues. V gave up 7 bases and J gave up 7 bases; unmatched junction bases: 6.

This chain's CDR3 is CASSLDPGASFGETF. The CDR3 DNA is TGTGCCAGCAGCTTAGATCCCGGGGCCTCTTTTGGAGAAACCTTC. The genes are TRBV11-2 and TRBJ1-2, with D possibly TRBD1 on 5 matching bases. Germline V gene data show CDR1 as SGHAT and CDR2 as FQNNGV. V lost 0 bases to trimming and J lost 14 bases, with 22 bases between them. The CDR3 covers 15 residues.

This sequence joins TRBV21-1 and TRBJ1-4; the table names TRBD1, a call not compared with the DNA. TRBV21-1 is described as a pseudogene. The length of the CDR3 is 14 residues. Written as DNA, the CDR3 is TGTGCCAGCAAGGAACAGGGGACGAGTGAAAAACTGTTTTTT. Encoded protein: CASKEQGTSEKLFF.